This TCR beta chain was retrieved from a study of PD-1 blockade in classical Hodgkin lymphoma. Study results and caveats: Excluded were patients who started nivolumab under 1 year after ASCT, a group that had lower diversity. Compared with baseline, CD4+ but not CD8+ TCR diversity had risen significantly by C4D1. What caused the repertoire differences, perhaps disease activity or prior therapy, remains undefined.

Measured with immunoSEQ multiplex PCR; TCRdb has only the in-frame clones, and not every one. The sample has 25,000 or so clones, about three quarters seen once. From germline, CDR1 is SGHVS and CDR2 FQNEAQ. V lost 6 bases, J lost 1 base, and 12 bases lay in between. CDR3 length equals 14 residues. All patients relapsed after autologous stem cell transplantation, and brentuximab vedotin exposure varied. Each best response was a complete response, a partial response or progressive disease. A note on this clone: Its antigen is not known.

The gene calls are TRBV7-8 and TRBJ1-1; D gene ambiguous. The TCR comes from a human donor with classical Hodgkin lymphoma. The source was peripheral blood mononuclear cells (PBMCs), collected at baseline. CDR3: CASRSRPANTEAFF. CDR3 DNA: TGTGCCAGCAGGTCCCGACCTGCGAACACTGAAGCTTTCTTT.